The clone carrying this T cell receptor beta chain is a singleton in its sample. The data are from a study of blood T cell repertoires in COVID-19. Assay used: immunoSEQ multiplex PCR; TCRdb lists only in-frame clones, some missing. The repertoire includes about 250,000 clones, 82% of them detected once, and about 4.4% sits in the top ten. The source of this sequence is an older woman with acute or convalescent COVID-19. Sample: peripheral blood.

DNA for the CDR3: TGTGCCAGTTCTAACGTGGTCCGAGGGTGCAATGAGCAGTTCTTC. It specifies CASSNVVRGCNEQFF. The chain recombines TRBV19 with TRBJ2-1, with a possible D match to TRBD2 (5 bases). Germline loops: CDR1 LNHDA, CDR2 SQIVND (reference sequence). This CDR3 has 15 amino acids. Trimming shortened V by 8 bases and J by 6 bases, and 20 bases separated the two germline ends. Full variable domain (remainder filled in from reference TRBV19 and TRBJ2-1): DGGITQSPKYLFRKEGQNVTLSCEQNLNHDAMYWYRQDPGQGLRLIYYSQIVNDFQKGDIAEGYSVSREKKESFPLTVTSAQKNPTAFYLCASSNVVRGCNEQFFGPGTRLTVL.